Listed here are 13 T cell receptor beta chains from one sample, sequenced in a study of T cells of healthy individuals. One entry per CDR3 protein results from TCRdb running MiXCR on the 5' RACE reads. This sample has 60,000 to 70,000 distinct CDR3 sequences, with around 16% found just once. These receptor sequences come from a human donor in good health.

This chain joins TRBV27 and TRBJ2-3, with 7 bases fitting TRBD1. The germline V gene encodes CDR1 MNHEY and CDR2 SMNVEV (reference sequence). With 7 bases clipped from V and 5 bases from J, the junction kept 12 bases outside the gene matches. This CDR3 comprises 15 residues. CDR3 protein: CASIQPGQIRDTQYF. CDR3 bases: TGTGCCAGCATCCAACCGGGACAGATCAGAGATACGCAGTATTTT.

This chain joins TRBV11-2 and TRBJ2-5; a weak D match, TRBD2 (6 bases). Deletions cut 5 bases from V and 5 bases from J, with 21 bases between. The CDR3 extends over 16 amino acids. CDR1 is SGHAT and CDR2 is FQNNGV in the germline V gene. DNA of the CDR3: TGTGCCAGCAGCCCAGGAGGGGTGGTCGGGGACGAGACCCAGTACTTC. Encoded protein: CASSPGGVVGDETQYF.

This clonotype was seen ten or more times. The V and J genes are TRBV29-1 and TRBJ2-7, with 8 bases aligning to TRBD2. The length of the CDR3 is 13 residues. The J segment lost 1 base and the V segment lost 6 bases, leaving 5 bases of the junction unmatched. Germline CDR1 reads SQVTM; CDR2 reads ANQGSEA. The CDR3 nucleotides are TGCAGCGTAGAACTAGCGGAGTCCTACGAGCAGTACTTC. It yields the protein CSVELAESYEQYF.

Details on this clonotype: A much larger clone sits a single nucleotide away, making a read error possible. V gene TRBV28 combines with J gene TRBJ2-3; a weak D match, TRBD2 (5 bases). The CDR3 has 13 amino acids. With 4 bases removed from V and 4 bases from J, the gap between germline ends came to 9 bases. Germline V CDR1 and CDR2: MDHEN, SYDVKM. CDR3 nucleotide sequence: TGTGCCAGCAGTTCCACGGAGGCAGATACGCAGTATTTT. It translates to CASSSTEADTQYF.

This clonotype was detected ten times or more. The chain couples TRBV29-1 to TRBJ2-5; 11 nucleotides line up with TRBD2. The CDR3 is 19 amino acids. The V gene's germline CDR1 is SQVTM and CDR2 ANQGSEA. V shed 8 bases, J shed 0 bases, and the junction held 20 bases outside the gene matches. CDR3: CSLTLGDGLAGGYQETQYF. CDR3 DNA: TGCAGCCTTACTCTGGGCGATGGGCTAGCGGGAGGCTACCAAGAGACCCAGTACTTC.

There are a few counts of this clonotype. The chain carries TRBV21-1 and TRBJ1-6. TRBV21-1 is shown as a pseudogene. The CDR3 length is 16 residues. CDR3 in amino acids: CARPLNPSSYNSPLHF. The CDR3 bases are TGTGCCAGGCCTCTAAACCCGAGCTCCTATAATTCACCCCTCCACTTT.

This clonotype was detected a few times. The chain recombines TRBV25-1 with TRBJ1-5; 7 nucleotides line up with TRBD1. The ends lost 4 bases at V and 3 bases at J; junction bases unmatched: 3. CDR1 MGHDK and CDR2 SYGVNS come from the germline V gene. CDR3 length equals 14 residues. CDR3 protein: CASSGTGLNQPQHF. The CDR3 region has the DNA TGTGCCAGCAGTGGGACAGGTCTCAATCAGCCCCAGCATTTT.

The chain uses TRBV7-2 and TRBJ1-2; D is possibly TRBD1 (6 bases). The CDR3 length is 14 residues. Trimming shortened V by 6 bases and J by 4 bases, and 15 bases separated the two germline ends. Germline assignment: CDR1 SGHTA and CDR2 FQGNSA. This chain's CDR3 is CASRPGTGFYGYTF. CDR3 nucleotides: TGTGCCAGCAGACCCGGAACAGGGTTCTATGGCTACACCTTC.

This clonotype was recorded a few times. In nucleotides, the CDR3 is TGTGCCAGCATCCAGGGAGGAGATGAAAAACTGTTTTTT. Residues: CASIQGGDEKLFF. The chain has TRBV2 and TRBJ1-4, with D possibly TRBD1 on 5 matching bases. This CDR3 is built from 13 residues. Trimming cost V 7 bases and J 6 bases, with 12 bases left between them. Germline V CDR1 and CDR2: SNHLY, FYNNEI.

The chain has TRBV28 and TRBJ1-4; maybe TRBD1 (6 bases). V was trimmed by 5 bases and J by 8 bases, leaving 15 bases between them. CDR3 length: 14 residues. CDR1 is MDHEN and CDR2 is SYDVKM in the germline V gene. Written as DNA, the CDR3 is TGTGCCAGCAGTACAAGGGGGTTGGGGGAAAAACTGTTTTTT. Encoded protein: CASSTRGLGEKLFF. The entire variable domain, with the rest obtained from reference TRBV28 and TRBJ1-4, is as follows: DVKVTQSSRYLVKRTGEKVFLECVQDMDHENMFWYRQDPGLGLRLIYFSYDVKMKEKGDIPEGYSVSREKKERFSLILESASTNQTSMYLCASSTRGLGEKLFFGSGTQLSVL.

V gene TRBV5-4 combines with J gene TRBJ2-3; TRBD2 is a possible D gene (5 bases). In germline, CDR1 is SGHNT, CDR2 YYREEE (reference sequence). V was shortened by 0 bases and J by 4 bases, with 9 bases between the two germline ends. This CDR3 has 14 residues. CDR3 amino acids: CASSLASSPDTQYF. For the CDR3, the DNA is TGTGCCAGCAGCTTGGCGTCTAGCCCAGATACGCAGTATTTT.

The chain recombines TRBV30 with TRBJ2-3, with D possibly TRBD2 on 6 matching bases. The CDR3 consists of 12 residues. V dropped 5 bases and J dropped 6 bases, with 12 bases sitting between them. Germline assignment: CDR1 GTSNPN and CDR2 SVGIG (reference sequence). CDR3 in amino acids: CAWARGWDTQYF. The CDR3 DNA follows: TGTGCCTGGGCGCGGGGCTGGGATACGCAGTATTTT.

The sample holds many counts of this clonotype. J is TRBJ1-4 and V is TRBV2; weak D call: TRBD1 (6 bases). The germline gives CDR1 SNHLY, CDR2 FYNNEI. Between the trimmed V and J ends, which lost 5 bases and 8 bases, there was a span of 9 bases. The CDR3 spans 12 residues. CDR3 bases: TGTGCCAGCAGTCAACAGGGAGAAAAACTGTTTTTT. Translated: CASSQQGEKLFF.